This TCR beta chain was profiled in a study of blood T cell repertoires in COVID-19. The wider study: The United States, Italy and Spain provided the acute and convalescent COVID-19 samples. The analysed material was cDNA or gDNA that came from T cells, B-cell-depleted T cells, or PBMCs.

Enrolled through a virtual design, the participants were between roughly 18 and 95 years of age and came from fewer than 30 US areas. Cohort 3 donors counted as recovered after two negative PCRs, clearance, or resolved symptoms. This clone has only one observation. The table came from immunoSEQ multiplex PCR; TCRdb's copy has only in-frame clones and leaves some out. Here the sample spans hundreds of thousands of clones, over 75% being singletons. This clonotype originated in a man in his thirties or forties who had recovered from COVID-19. The sequenced sample consisted of PBMCs or T cells enriched from blood (not recorded which).

In DNA, the CDR3 is TGTGCCAGCAGAGGCGGACAGGGGGCATTTGAGCCCCAGCATTTT. Translation gives CASRGGQGAFEPQHF. V and J are TRBV27 and TRBJ1-5, with 11 positions matching TRBD1. Germline CDR1 and CDR2: MNHEY and SMNVEV (reference sequence). This CDR3 spans 15 amino acids. Trimming cost V 6 bases and J 8 bases; bases outside gene matches: 9.